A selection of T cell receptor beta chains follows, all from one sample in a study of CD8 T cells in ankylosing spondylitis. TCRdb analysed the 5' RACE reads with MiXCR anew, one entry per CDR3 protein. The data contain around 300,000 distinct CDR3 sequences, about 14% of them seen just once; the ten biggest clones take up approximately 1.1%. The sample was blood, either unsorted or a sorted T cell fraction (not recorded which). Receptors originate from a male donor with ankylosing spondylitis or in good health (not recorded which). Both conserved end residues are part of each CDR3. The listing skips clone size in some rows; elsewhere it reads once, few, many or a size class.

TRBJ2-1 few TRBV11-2 CASSFPLLAGEQFF
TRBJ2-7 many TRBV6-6 CASSYEAEYEQYF
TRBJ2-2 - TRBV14 CASSQGPASAHTGELFF
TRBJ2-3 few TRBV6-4 CASSDSAGTDTQYF
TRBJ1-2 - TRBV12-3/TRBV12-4 CASSPDLARGYTF
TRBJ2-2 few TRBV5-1 CASSSGATTGELFF
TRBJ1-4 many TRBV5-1 CASSLERANEKLFF
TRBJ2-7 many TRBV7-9 CASSSDRGSYEQYF
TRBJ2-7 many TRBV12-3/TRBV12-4 CASSLRQALNSYEQYF
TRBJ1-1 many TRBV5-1 CASSLTGKDTEAFF
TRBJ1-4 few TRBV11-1 CASSFSGPTEKLFF
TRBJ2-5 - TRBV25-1 CASSNFRDFQQETQYF
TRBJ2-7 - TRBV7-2 CASSFRGGAYEQYF
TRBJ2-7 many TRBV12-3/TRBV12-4 CASSLGLAGGSYEQYF
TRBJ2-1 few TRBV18 CASSPPGAGLSYNEQFF
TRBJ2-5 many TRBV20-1 CSAIGVEGRETQYF
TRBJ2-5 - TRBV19 CASSLYSGTKETQYF
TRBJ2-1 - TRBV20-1 CSAITSGPEQFF
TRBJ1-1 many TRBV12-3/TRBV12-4 CASRYGTANTEAFF
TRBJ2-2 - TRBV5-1 CASSLVERDTGELFF
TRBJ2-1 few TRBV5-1 CASSVGPGTGGGDEQFF
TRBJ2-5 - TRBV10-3 CAIGGELQDETQYF
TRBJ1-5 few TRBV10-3 CAISGPNQPQHF
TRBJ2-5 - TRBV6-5 CASSYWSGGETQYF
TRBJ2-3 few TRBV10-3 CAISEAGPGPTSTDTQYF
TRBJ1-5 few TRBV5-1 CASSLSGGDNQPQHF
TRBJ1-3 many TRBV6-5 CASSTGNTIYF
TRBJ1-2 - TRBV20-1 CSARETQGYGYTF
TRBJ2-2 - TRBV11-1 CASSLETVSKTGELFF
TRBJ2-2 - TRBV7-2 CASSVPGGSNTGELFF
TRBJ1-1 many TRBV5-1 CASSLASGYEAFF
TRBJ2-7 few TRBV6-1 CASSPGTRDEQYF
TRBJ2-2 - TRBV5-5 CASSWTEPNTGELFF
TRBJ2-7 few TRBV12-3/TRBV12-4 CASSSGLAPYEQYF
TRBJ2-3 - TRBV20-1 CSAGPPNGRGPDTQYF
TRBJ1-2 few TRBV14 CASSQEGEGNYGYTF
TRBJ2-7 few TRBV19 CASSSTGQTYEQYF
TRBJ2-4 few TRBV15 CATSRGEDRAKNIQYF
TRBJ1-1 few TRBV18 CASSPRGDMSGNTEAFF
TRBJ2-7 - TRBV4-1 CASSQDTSGGPLLAYEQYF
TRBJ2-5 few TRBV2 CASSELAGGGQETQYF
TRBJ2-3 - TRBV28 CASSIAGRTDTQYF
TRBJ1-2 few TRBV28 CASSSPDAGYTF
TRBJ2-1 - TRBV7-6 CASTGNRGDEQFF
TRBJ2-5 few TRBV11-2 CASSLGLAGEETQYF
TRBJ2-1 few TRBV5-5 CASSSAGTQFF
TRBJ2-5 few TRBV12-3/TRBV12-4 CASSPNGETGTQYF
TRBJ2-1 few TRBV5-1 CASSLGGVNNEQFF
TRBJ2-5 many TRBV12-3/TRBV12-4 CASSLRGIQETQYF
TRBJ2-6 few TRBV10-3 CAISGTGTSGANVLTF
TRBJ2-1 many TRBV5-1 CASSPSQNSYNEQFF
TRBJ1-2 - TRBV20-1 CSASPPNYGYTF
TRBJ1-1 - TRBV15 CATKAQTENTEAFF
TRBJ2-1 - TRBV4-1 CASSQGGQGRNEQFF